This T cell receptor (beta chain) was observed in a study of blood T cell repertoires in COVID-19 (dated by TCRdb to 2020 to 2022). About the investigation overall: Collaborator samples came from the United States, Italy and Spain and covered acute and convalescent phases of COVID-19. The sample metadata nearly always contained a de-identified subject ID, COVID-19 status, age in years and sex. The material from the prospective study consisted of cDNA or gDNA derived from T cells, B-cell-depleted T cells, or PBMCs. HLA class I and class II types, where available, came from metadata supplied by the sample provider rather than from assay-based typing. The dataset comprised deeply sampled blood TCRbeta repertoires from subjects exposed to, actively infected with, or recovered from COVID-19. Samples came from the ongoing ImmuneRACE study (first 160 participants) plus 1,254 subjects from 6 global collaborators. The repertoires were released in a freely available public database meant as a resource for research on the immune response to SARS-CoV-2.

TCRbeta CDR3 regions were amplified from genomic DNA by means of the immunoSEQ Assay, a bias-controlled multiplex PCR. As for the authors' bioinformatics: Within the assay, amplification of reference gene primers was used to estimate how many nucleated cells each sample contained. To quantify the absolute abundance of each unique TCRbeta CDR3 rearrangement, sequence reads were collapsed and filtered. For each sample, productive Simpson clonality was calculated by taking the square root of Simpson's diversity index across productive rearrangements. TCRdb stores this immuneACCESS table with in-frame sequences only. Part of the clones is absent; in the studies checked, under half of the shortfall reflects unresolved V genes, and no reason is known for the rest. The V and J calls and clone size come from that table; D and trimming were worked out from the DNA. The sample has about 100,000 clones on record, 91% of them singletons. Approximately 5.6% of the sample is in the top ten clones.

Trimming removed 4 bases from V and 1 base from J; the gene matches leave 2 bases unexplained. The CDR3, from cysteine to phenylalanine, totals 15 residues. Only the CDR3 DNA is retained, 45 bases long and in frame from the first base. The germline V gene supplies CDR1 SGHTA and CDR2 FQGTGA. With respect to this clone: The specificity of this receptor is unknown. No quality values exist for individual bases; no much larger clone is one base distant.

Whole blood was collected in K2EDTA tubes by collaborating institutions according to the institutions' own protocols. For TCRbeta analysis, collaborators shipped samples in one of three forms: frozen whole blood, isolated PBMCs, or DNA extracted from either of those sample types. Summary of the overall study and its limitations: The quantity of clinical and demographic metadata differed by source and by participant and was supplied without curation.

The chain is assembled from TRBV7-3 and TRBJ2-3; 10 junctional bases match TRBD1. What was sequenced was peripheral blood. The source of this sequence is a human donor in a cohort sampled during active COVID-19. The nucleotide sequence reads TGTGCCAGCAGCTATGGGACAGGGGGCACAGATACGCAGTATTTT. Its product reads: CASSYGTGGTDTQYF.